The 30 T cell receptor beta chains below were found in one sample sequenced in a study of T cell responses to AZD1222 COVID-19 vaccine (dated by TCRdb to the early 2020s). According to the study, the label for this sample's time point signals: baseline before first vaccination. Library construction relied on the immunoSEQ multiplex PCR assay. Drawn from immuneACCESS, this table holds only the in-frame rearrangements with V and J called that TCRdb kept. Clones are partly lost; checked studies trace under half to an unresolved V gene and leave the rest unexplained. Within this sample are more than 110,000 clones, with about 88% of them counted one time only. Clones ranked in the top ten supply approximately 4.5% of the sample. Sequencing used peripheral blood, obtained on day 0 of AZD1222 vaccination. These receptors came from an adult in good health.

The chain employs TRBV27 and TRBJ2-7; D unresolved. From germline, CDR1 is MNHEY and CDR2 SMNVEV (reference sequence). The CDR3 contains 15 residues. Trimming pared 2 bases from V and 2 bases from J, leaving 13 bases between. The CDR3 region is CASSLDTRPTYEQYF. CDR3 coding DNA: TGTGCCAGCAGTTTAGATACGAGACCAACCTACGAGCAGTACTTC.

This sequence joins TRBV10-3 and TRBJ2-1; D remains ambiguous. This CDR3 has 14 amino acids. Germline CDR1 and CDR2: ENHRY and SYGVKD. The V gene lost 6 bases and the J gene lost 0 bases, with 9 bases spanning the gap. As DNA, the CDR3 is TGTGCCATCAGAGAGGATAGCTCCTACAATGAGCAGTTCTTC. This encodes CAIREDSSYNEQFF.

The chain employs TRBV19 and TRBJ1-3; D not certain. Germline V CDR1 and CDR2: LNHDA, SQIVND (reference sequence). The germline V and J ends were trimmed by 5 bases and 4 bases, with 21 bases remaining between them. The CDR3 extends over 17 amino acids. CDR3 residues: CASSPNNDLLTGNTIYF. CDR3 DNA sequence: TGTGCCAGTAGTCCCAATAATGACCTACTTACCGGAAACACCATATATTTT. Together with reference TRBV19 and TRBJ1-3, the CDR3 gives the full variable domain: DGGITQSPKYLFRKEGQNVTLSCEQNLNHDAMYWYRQDPGQGLRLIYYSQIVNDFQKGDIAEGYSVSREKKESFPLTVTSAQKNPTAFYLCASSPNNDLLTGNTIYFGEGSWLTVV.

The rearrangement links TRBV12-5 to TRBJ2-4; D possibly uses TRBD1 or TRBD2 (5 bases each). Trimming stripped 6 bases from V and 12 bases from J, with 15 bases between. Per germline, CDR1 LGHNT and CDR2 FRNRAP. This CDR3 spans 12 amino acids. Here the CDR3 reads CASGPISGAQYF. Written as DNA, the CDR3 is TGTGCTAGTGGCCCGATCTCCGGGGCTCAGTACTTC.

The V and J genes are TRBV27 and TRBJ2-5; D possibly corresponds to TRBD2 (5 bases). Trimming stripped 6 bases from V and 0 bases from J, with 8 bases between. CDR1 is MNHEY and CDR2 is SMNVEV in the germline V gene (reference sequence). This CDR3 is 13 amino acids long. The CDR3 sequence: CASRRGNQETQYF. The CDR3 DNA sequence: TGTGCCAGCAGGAGAGGGAACCAAGAGACCCAGTACTTC.

The gene calls are TRBV3-1 (or the pseudogene TRBV3-2) and TRBJ1-2, with TRBD1 matching over 8 bases. The germline CDR1 and CDR2 sequences are LGHDT and YNNKEL (reference sequence). CDR3 length: 18 amino acids. Trimming cost V 6 bases and J 1 base; bases outside gene matches: 16. CDR3 residues: CASRNQGAQGGGNYGYTF. The CDR3 coding sequence is TGTGCCAGCAGAAATCAGGGGGCGCAAGGAGGGGGTAACTATGGCTACACCTTC.

J is TRBJ2-3 and V is TRBV12-3 or TRBV12-4, with a tentative D call TRBD2 (6 bases). V was cut by 3 bases and J by 3 bases, with 7 bases left in between. The CDR3 loop spans 13 amino acids. The CDR3 protein is CASSFGSTDTQYF. DNA of the CDR3: TGTGCCAGCAGTTTCGGGAGTACAGATACGCAGTATTTT.

Within the sample, this clone is medium-sized (0.01 to 0.1%). The chain is built from TRBV4-1 and TRBJ1-5; D call uncertain. Per the germline V gene, CDR1 is MGHRA and CDR2 is YSYEKL. The CDR3 has 16 residues. V was cut by 3 bases and J by 0 bases, with 12 bases left in between. CDR3 sequence: CASSHEPGNSNQPQHF. The DNA of the CDR3 is TGCGCCAGCAGCCATGAACCAGGAAATAGCAATCAGCCCCAGCATTTT.

The chain combines TRBV5-5 with TRBJ2-3; 9 bases line up with TRBD1. The length of the CDR3 is 17 residues. Germline V gene sequence: CDR1 SGHKS, CDR2 YYEKEE (reference sequence). Germline trimming cut 0 bases from V and 0 bases from J; bases unmatched to any gene: 5. The CDR3 loop is CASSLETGTGSTDTQYF. The CDR3 region has the DNA TGTGCCAGCAGCTTGGAAACCGGGACAGGGAGCACAGATACGCAGTATTTT.

The chain links TRBV30 to TRBJ1-4, with D maybe TRBD1 (6 bases). This CDR3 spans 13 amino acids. V dropped 4 bases and J dropped 0 bases, with 6 bases sitting between them. Germline assignment: CDR1 GTSNPN and CDR2 SVGIG (reference sequence). The CDR3 reads CAWNRATNEKLFF. In nucleotides, the CDR3 is TGTGCCTGGAACAGGGCAACTAATGAAAAACTGTTTTTT.

The CDR3 region is CASSQADRTDTQYF. CDR3 DNA sequence: TGTGCCAGCAGCCAAGCTGACAGGACAGATACGCAGTATTTT. The V call is TRBV14, the J call TRBJ2-3; D is perhaps TRBD1 (6 bases). The CDR3 is made up of 14 amino acids. The V end lost 1 base, the J end lost 3 bases, and 8 bases lay between the germline ends. Germline CDR1 SGHDN, CDR2 FVKESK.

The V and J genes are TRBV18 and TRBJ2-7; perhaps TRBD2 as D (5 bases). Trimming left V 3 bases short and J 3 bases short, with 12 bases between. This CDR3 has 14 residues. Germline values: CDR1 KGHSH, CDR2 LQKENI. The CDR3 region is CASSPSTGFYEQYF. CDR3 nucleotide sequence: TGTGCCAGCTCACCCTCGACGGGATTCTACGAGCAGTACTTC.

The rearrangement links TRBV12-3 or TRBV12-4 to TRBJ2-1; 8 bases agree with TRBD1. This CDR3 spans 13 amino acids. The J segment lost 7 bases and the V segment lost 5 bases, leaving 4 bases of the junction unmatched. The CDR3 DNA follows: TGTGCCAGCAGTAACAGGGGGATGAATGAGCAGTTCTTC. It specifies CASSNRGMNEQFF.

CDR3 in amino acids: CASSVGGDEKLFF. In nucleotides, the CDR3 is TGTGCCAGCAGCGTAGGCGGGGATGAAAAACTGTTTTTT. V and J are TRBV9 and TRBJ1-4; D uncertain. The CDR3 length is 13 residues. Trimming removed 0 bases from V and 6 bases from J, with 6 bases in between. Germline V CDR1 and CDR2: SGDLS, YYNGEE.

The count of this clone is one. The genes are TRBV11-2 and TRBJ2-1, with 10 bases lining up with TRBD1. This CDR3 is built from 17 residues. The V gene end was trimmed by 3 bases and the J gene end by 6 bases; junction bases not matched to a gene: 11. The germline V gene has CDR1 SGHAT and CDR2 FQNNGV. The CDR3 loop reads CASSLGPGTGESNEQFF. CDR3 nucleotide sequence: TGTGCCAGCAGCTTGGGGCCCGGGACAGGGGAATCCAATGAGCAGTTCTTC. The full variable domain, rest sourced from reference TRBV11-2 and TRBJ2-1, is EAGVAQSPRYKIIEKRQSVAFWCNPISGHATLYWYQQILGQGPKLLIQFQNNGVVDDSQLPKDRFSAERLKGVDSTLKIQPAKLEDSAVYLCASSLGPGTGESNEQFFGPGTRLTVL.

The V gene is TRBV5-6, the J gene TRBJ1-2; a weak D match, TRBD1 (5 bases). The CDR3 runs to 13 residues. Per the germline V gene, CDR1 is SGHDT and CDR2 is YYEEEE. V was pared by 2 bases and J by 4 bases, with 9 bases between. The CDR3 region is CASSFDRPYGYTF. CDR3 DNA: TGTGCCAGCAGCTTCGACAGACCCTATGGCTACACCTTC.

This chain uses TRBV5-6 with TRBJ2-7; D is unresolved. The V gene's germline CDR1 is SGHDT and CDR2 YYEEEE. Trimming took 2 bases from V and 5 from J, leaving 20 bases between them. The CDR3 spans 16 residues. The DNA of the CDR3 is TGTGCCAGCAGCTTACGTATCCCTTCAGGAATCCACGAGCAGTACTTC. Translating gives CASSLRIPSGIHEQYF.

The CDR3, as DNA: TGTGCCACTAAACGGGGGAGAAACACCATATATTTT. This encodes CATKRGRNTIYF. The V and J genes are TRBV24-1 and TRBJ1-3, with a tentative D call TRBD1 (5 bases). Germline V gives CDR1 KGHDR, CDR2 SFDVKD. Trimming pared 10 bases from V and 5 bases from J, leaving 11 bases between. The CDR3 is 12 amino acids.

This clone was seen a handful of times. This rearrangement joins TRBV6-5 to TRBJ1-5; 7 bases line up with TRBD1. The CDR3 totals 14 residues. Germline CDR1 MNHEY, CDR2 SVGAGI. Trimming at V came to 6 bases and at J to 6 bases, leaving 8 bases not matched to a gene. CDR3 DNA sequence: TGTGCCAGCAGGTCCACAGGGGACGGTCAGCCCCAGCATTTT. Protein sequence: CASRSTGDGQPQHF.

The gene calls are TRBV28 and TRBJ2-2; no clear D gene. The CDR3 contains 14 residues. Germline-derived CDR1 and CDR2 are MDHEN and SYDVKM. With 3 bases removed from V and 6 bases from J, the gap between germline ends came to 11 bases. The CDR3 coding sequence is TGTGCCAGCAGTTTTCCTTTAGCATCCGGGGAGCTGTTTTTT. It codes for CASSFPLASGELFF.

This clone has just one count. The chain joins TRBV19 to TRBJ2-7; the match to TRBD2 covers 8 bases. The CDR3 length is 14 residues. The germline CDR1 and CDR2 sequences are LNHDA and SQIVND (reference sequence). Unmatched junction bases numbered 13, after V lost 3 bases and J lost 12 bases. CDR3: CASSIQRGSPSLYF. Here the CDR3 DNA reads TGTGCCAGTAGTATTCAGCGGGGGAGCCCAAGCTTGTACTTC.

This chain uses TRBV20-1 with TRBJ1-6; D possibly corresponds to TRBD1 (5 bases). This CDR3 contains 13 residues. Germline V gives CDR1 DFQATT, CDR2 SNEGSKA (reference sequence). V shed 3 bases and J shed 9 bases, with 12 bases lying between them. CDR3: CSASAGVGSPLHF. CDR3 nucleotides: TGCAGTGCTAGTGCGGGGGTCGGTTCACCCCTCCACTTT.

The CDR3 is CAISEVAAYEQYF. Here the CDR3 DNA reads TGTGCCATCAGTGAGGTTGCCGCCTACGAGCAGTACTTC. The chain carries TRBV10-3 and TRBJ2-7, with D hard to call. CDR3 length equals 13 residues. Germline V gene data show CDR1 as ENHRY and CDR2 as SYGVKD. The V gene lost 2 bases and the J gene lost 2 bases, with 7 bases spanning the gap.

The rearrangement uses TRBV9 and TRBJ2-7; D unclear. V was trimmed by 4 bases and J by 3 bases, leaving 14 bases between them. The CDR3 extends over 14 amino acids. Per the germline V gene, CDR1 is SGDLS and CDR2 is YYNGEE. CDR3 residues: CASSPSNTHYEQYF. The CDR3, as DNA: TGTGCCAGCAGCCCAAGTAACACCCACTACGAGCAGTACTTC.

V gene TRBV3-1 (or the pseudogene TRBV3-2) combines with J gene TRBJ2-1; TRBD1 matches 9 bases. V lost 4 bases and J lost 4; bases outside the gene matches: 14. The CDR3 length is 18 residues. Looked up from germline, CDR1 is LGHDT and CDR2 is YNNKEL (reference sequence). The CDR3 loop reads CASSPTGGGTAGYNEQFF. The DNA for the CDR3 is TGTGCCAGCAGCCCCACAGGGGGCGGGACAGCCGGTTACAATGAGCAGTTCTTC.

V is TRBV2 and J is TRBJ1-2, with D possibly being TRBD1 (6 bases). Germline loops: CDR1 SNHLY, CDR2 FYNNEI. V gave up 7 bases and J gave up 5 bases, with 14 bases separating them. This CDR3 is built from 13 residues. Written as DNA, the CDR3 is TGTGCCAGCAATACGGGGGCGGGATATGGCTACACCTTC. It is translated as CASNTGAGYGYTF.

This chain links TRBV9 with TRBJ2-1; D might be TRBD2 (5 bases). CDR3 length equals 15 residues. Deletions cut 3 bases from V and 7 bases from J, with 17 bases between. CDR1 and CDR2 from the germline V gene are SGDLS and YYNGEE. CDR3 nucleotides: TGTGCCAGCAGCGGGGGAGTCCGCTTTACAAATGAGCAGTTCTTC. Translated: CASSGGVRFTNEQFF.

The V call is TRBV5-1, the J call TRBJ2-1; 11 positions agree with TRBD2. The V segment lost 4 bases and the J segment 9 bases; nucleotides outside the gene matches: 3. Per the germline V gene, CDR1 is SGHRS and CDR2 is YFSETQ. The CDR3 totals 13 residues. The CDR3 bases are TGCGCCAGCAGCGCGGGACTAGCGGTTGAGCAGTTCTTC. It translates to CASSAGLAVEQFF.

This clone occurred a few times. The chain carries TRBV18 and TRBJ2-3, with 9 positions matching TRBD1. Germline V gene lookup returns CDR1 KGHSH and CDR2 LQKENI. V was clipped by 3 bases and J by 5 bases; unmatched bases: 6. This CDR3 region has 15 residues. The CDR3 loop is CASSPTGGSGDTQYF. CDR3 DNA sequence: TGTGCCAGCTCACCTACAGGGGGCTCAGGAGATACGCAGTATTTT. The full variable domain, its missing parts supplied by reference TRBV18 and TRBJ2-3, is NAGVMQNPRHLVRRRGQEARLRCSPMKGHSHVYWYRQLPEEGLKFMVYLQKENIIDESGMPKERFSAEFPKEGPSILRIQQVVRGDSAAYFCASSPTGGSGDTQYFGPGTRLTVL.

The V and J genes are TRBV2 and TRBJ2-4; D ambiguous. The CDR3 covers 14 residues. CDR1 and CDR2 from the germline V gene are SNHLY and FYNNEI. V lost 7 bases and J lost 0, with 10 bases in between. Here the CDR3 DNA reads TGTGCCAGCAAAAGGCGATTAGCCAAAAACATTCAGTACTTC. The encoded protein is CASKRRLAKNIQYF.